The 10 T cell receptor beta chains reported below all come from one sample, sequenced in a study of blood T cell repertoires in COVID-19. Some clones are missing from TCRdb's copy, which holds only in-frame ones; the method was immunoSEQ multiplex PCR. The repertoire holds around 95,000 clones, around nine tenths seen once, with around 5% in the top ten. Material for sequencing was peripheral blood. These TCRs come from a man in his fifties with acute or convalescent COVID-19.

The CDR3 nucleotides are TGTGCCAGCATGGCGGGAGGCCCTCACGGTACGCAGTATTTT. It specifies CASMAGGPHGTQYF. The chain is built from TRBV2 and TRBJ2-3; 8 positions agree with TRBD2. V trimming: 7 bases; J trimming: 8 bases; junction bases outside the gene matches: 11. Germline V gene lookup returns CDR1 SNHLY and CDR2 FYNNEI. The CDR3 sequence is 14 residues long.

This chain joins TRBV27 and TRBJ1-6, with TRBD1 matching over 7 bases. Germline loops: CDR1 MNHEY, CDR2 SMNVEV (reference sequence). The CDR3 covers 17 residues. The junction had 6 bases not matched to a gene; V was cut back by 2 bases and J by 2 bases. This CDR3 is CASSLRTGEAYNSPLHF. CDR3 DNA: TGTGCCAGCAGTTTAAGGACAGGAGAGGCCTATAATTCACCCCTCCACTTT.

The chain combines TRBV6-1 with TRBJ1-6, with TRBD1 identical over 7 bases. Looked up from germline, CDR1 is MNHNS and CDR2 is SASEGT. The CDR3 sequence is 15 residues long. V lost 6 bases to trimming and J lost 4 bases; unmatched junction nucleotides: 6. The CDR3 DNA follows: TGTGCCAGCAGGATTCCGGGACAGTATAATTCACCCCTCCACTTT. Translation gives CASRIPGQYNSPLHF.

V is TRBV5-1 and J is TRBJ2-3; a possible D gene is TRBD2 (6 bases). Germline V gives CDR1 SGHRS, CDR2 YFSETQ. Trimming took off 4 bases at V and 0 bases at J, with 18 bases between the two ends. CDR3 length: 17 residues. The CDR3 DNA follows: TGCGCCAGCAGCCCCCGGGTGGGGGGAGATAGCACAGATACGCAGTATTTT. This gives the protein CASSPRVGGDSTDTQYF.

The J gene is TRBJ1-3, the V gene TRBV15, with D possibly being TRBD1 (6 bases). From germline, CDR1 is LNHNV and CDR2 YYDKDF (reference sequence). The CDR3 totals 15 residues. V lost 0 bases and J lost 7, with 13 bases in between. The CDR3 DNA reads TGTGCCACCAGCAGAGACCCCAAAAGGGGGAACACCATATATTTT. Its protein is CATSRDPKRGNTIYF. The entire variable domain, with the rest obtained from reference TRBV15 and TRBJ1-3, is as follows: DAMVIQNPRYQVTQFGKPVTLSCSQTLNHNVMYWYQQKSSQAPKLLFHYYDKDFNNEADTPDNFQSRRPNTSFCFLDIRSPGLGDTAMYLCATSRDPKRGNTIYFGEGSWLTVV.

The V call is TRBV7-8, the J call TRBJ1-1; D ambiguous. Deletions cut 5 bases from V and 0 bases from J, with 13 bases between. This CDR3 is built from 15 residues. Germline CDR1 reads SGHVS; CDR2 reads FQNEAQ. The CDR3 DNA follows: TGTGCCAGCAGCCACGAGCGAGGCATGAACACTGAAGCTTTCTTT. This sequence encodes CASSHERGMNTEAFF.

The chain uses TRBV4-2 and TRBJ2-2; 7 bases are a match to TRBD2. This CDR3 region has 16 residues. Germline CDR1 and CDR2: LGHNA and YNFKEQ. Germline trimming cut 1 base from V and 2 bases from J; bases unmatched to any gene: 4. CDR3 in amino acids: CASSQGGGANTGELFF. In nucleotides, the CDR3 is TGTGCCAGCAGCCAAGGGGGAGGGGCTAACACCGGGGAGCTGTTTTTT.

V and J are TRBV5-6 and TRBJ1-4; TRBD1 matches at 8 bases. The J segment lost 8 bases and the V segment lost 1 base, leaving 7 bases of the junction unmatched. The CDR3 length is 15 residues. Germline CDR1 and CDR2: SGHDT and YYEEEE. The CDR3 loop reads CASSLYQGAREKLFF. The CDR3 nucleotides are TGTGCCAGCAGCTTGTACCAGGGGGCGCGGGAAAAACTGTTTTTT.

The rearrangement uses TRBV7-9 and TRBJ1-1, with TRBD1 matching over 8 bases. Per germline, CDR1 SEHNR and CDR2 FQNEAQ (reference sequence). There are 15 residues in the CDR3. V trimming: 3 bases; J trimming: 4 bases; junction bases outside the gene matches: 7. Here the CDR3 DNA reads TGTGCCAGCAGCTTCCCCGGACAGGGAGCCACTGAAGCTTTCTTT. Residues: CASSFPGQGATEAFF.

This chain joins TRBV6-5 and TRBJ1-2, with D possibly matching TRBD1 (6 bases). V was shortened by 5 bases and J by 6 bases, with 16 bases between the two germline ends. Germline V lookup: CDR1 MNHEY, CDR2 SVGAGI. The CDR3 loop spans 14 amino acids. The CDR3 protein is CASSRGQLPNGYTF. The CDR3 DNA sequence: TGTGCCAGCAGTCGCGGACAGCTACCTAATGGCTACACCTTC.